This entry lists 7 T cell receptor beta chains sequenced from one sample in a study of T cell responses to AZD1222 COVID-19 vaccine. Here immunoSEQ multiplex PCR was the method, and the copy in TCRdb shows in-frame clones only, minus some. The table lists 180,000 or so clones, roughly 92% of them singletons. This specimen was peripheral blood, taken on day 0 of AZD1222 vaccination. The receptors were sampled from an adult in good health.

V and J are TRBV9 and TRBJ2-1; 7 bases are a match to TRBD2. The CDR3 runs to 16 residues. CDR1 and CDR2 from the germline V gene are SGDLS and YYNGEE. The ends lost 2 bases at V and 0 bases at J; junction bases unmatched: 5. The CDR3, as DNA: TGTGCCAGCAGCGTTGGGGAGGGGAGCTCCTACAATGAGCAGTTCTTC. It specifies CASSVGEGSSYNEQFF.

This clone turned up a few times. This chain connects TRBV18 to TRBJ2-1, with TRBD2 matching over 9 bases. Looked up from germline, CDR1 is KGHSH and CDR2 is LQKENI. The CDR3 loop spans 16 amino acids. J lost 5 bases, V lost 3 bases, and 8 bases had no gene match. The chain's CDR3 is CASSPGGRAVNNEQFF. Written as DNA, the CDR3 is TGTGCCAGCTCACCGGGCGGGAGGGCCGTTAACAATGAGCAGTTCTTC. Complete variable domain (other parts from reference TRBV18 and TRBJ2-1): NAGVMQNPRHLVRRRGQEARLRCSPMKGHSHVYWYRQLPEEGLKFMVYLQKENIIDESGMPKERFSAEFPKEGPSILRIQQVVRGDSAAYFCASSPGGRAVNNEQFFGPGTRLTVL.

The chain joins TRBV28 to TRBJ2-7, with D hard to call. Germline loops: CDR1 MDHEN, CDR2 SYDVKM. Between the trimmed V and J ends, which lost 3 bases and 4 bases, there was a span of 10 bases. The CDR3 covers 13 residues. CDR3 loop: CASSLWHPYEQYF. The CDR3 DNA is TGTGCCAGCAGTTTGTGGCATCCGTACGAGCAGTACTTC.

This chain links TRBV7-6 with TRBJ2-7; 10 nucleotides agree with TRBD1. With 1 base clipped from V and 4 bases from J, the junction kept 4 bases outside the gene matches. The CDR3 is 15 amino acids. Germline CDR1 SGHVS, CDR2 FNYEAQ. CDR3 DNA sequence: TGTGCCAGCAGCTTAGGCGGGACAGGGGCGTACGAGCAGTACTTC. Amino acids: CASSLGGTGAYEQYF.

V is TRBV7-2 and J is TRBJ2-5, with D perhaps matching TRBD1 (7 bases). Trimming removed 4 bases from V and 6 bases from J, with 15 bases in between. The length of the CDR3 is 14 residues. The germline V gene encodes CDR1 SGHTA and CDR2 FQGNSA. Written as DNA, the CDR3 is TGTGCCAGCAGCTCCCCCCCAGGGGGGCAGACCCAGTACTTC. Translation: CASSSPPGGQTQYF.

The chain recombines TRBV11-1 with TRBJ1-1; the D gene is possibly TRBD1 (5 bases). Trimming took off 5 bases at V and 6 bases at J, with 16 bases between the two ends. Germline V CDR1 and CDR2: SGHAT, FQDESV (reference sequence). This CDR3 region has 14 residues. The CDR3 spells CASSGTTGDAEAFF. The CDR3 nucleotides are TGTGCCAGCAGCGGTACCACCGGGGACGCTGAAGCTTTCTTT.

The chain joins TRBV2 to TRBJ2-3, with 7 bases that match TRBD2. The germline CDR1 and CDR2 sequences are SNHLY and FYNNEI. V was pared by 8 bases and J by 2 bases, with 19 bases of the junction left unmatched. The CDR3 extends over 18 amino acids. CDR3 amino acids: CASPLDPLAERDTDTQYF. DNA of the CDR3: TGTGCCAGCCCCTTAGATCCTCTAGCGGAGAGGGACACAGATACGCAGTATTTT.